This TCR beta chain was profiled in a study of beta chain features in type 1 diabetes. Sequenced material consisted of expressed TCRB transcripts (all of the isolated RNA was reverse transcribed). The assay was immunoSEQ multiplex PCR, and TCRdb's table has in-frame clones only and misses some. The table records more than 150,000 clones, 9% of them present only once. As for this clone: The antigen is not known.

The CDR3 totals 16 residues. Per the germline V gene, CDR1 is SGHAT and CDR2 is FQNNGV. The V end lost 3 bases, the J end lost 6 bases, and 17 bases lay between the germline ends. Study results and caveats: Patients' naive, central memory and Treg TCRB repertoires seemed closer to one another than those of healthy donors. TCRB CDR3 length was moderately but significantly reduced in all four CD4+ subsets of Type 1 diabetes patients. Fewer junction insertions and more nucleotide deletions appeared in type 1 diabetes patients.

The V call is TRBV11-2, the J call TRBJ1-4, with D possibly TRBD1 on 5 matching bases. Source material: central memory CD4+ T cells from blood. The TCR comes from a woman aged 25 to 39 with type 1 diabetes. CDR3 protein: CASSFFGGKRDEKLFF. CDR3 bases: TGTGCCAGCAGCTTTTTCGGGGGGAAGAGAGATGAAAAACTGTTTTTT.